This T cell receptor (beta chain) was sequenced during a study of somatic mutations in cytotoxic T cells in rheumatoid arthritis. Whole-study findings and limits: An age-related increase in CD8+ clonality was seen in rheumatoid arthritis patients but not in healthy controls.

Sequenced by immunoSEQ multiplex PCR; TCRdb stores in-frame clones only, minus some. The data contain approximately 9,400 clones, about three quarters of them singletons. This clone is categorized as large. Its target is unknown. One end of the junction fails to match germline, which may point to a read error. Germline V lookup: CDR1 SSHAT, CDR2 FNYEAQ (reference sequence). The length of the CDR3 is 15 residues. Sample: CD8+ T cells sorted from blood. This sequence originates from a man in his fifties or sixties in good health. The chain recombines TRBV7-7 with TRBJ2-5, with TRBD1 as a possible D gene (6 bases). For the CDR3, the DNA is TGTGCTAGCAGCCAAACCTACAGGGAACAAGAGACCCAGTACTTC. This codes for CASSQTYREQETQYF.